The 26 T cell receptor beta chains below were found in one sample sequenced in a study of T cell repertoires in cytomegalovirus infection. TCRdb analysed the reads with MiXCR anew, one entry per CDR3 protein. The sample has around 140,000 distinct CDR3 sequences, about 6% seen once; the top ten hold 18%. Sequencing was performed on PBMCs. These receptors were collected from a human donor in good health (CMV status not recorded). Some clones in this sample may be carry-over from other donors' samples.

This clonotype was seen repeatedly, ten times or more. The V gene is TRBV7-6, the J gene TRBJ1-1; TRBD1 might be the D (6 bases). Trimming pared 2 bases from V and 1 base from J, leaving 11 bases between. CDR3 length equals 15 residues. The germline V gene has CDR1 SGHVS and CDR2 FNYEAQ. As DNA, the CDR3 is TGTGCCAGCAGCTTATCTGTCAGGGGGAACACTGAAGCTTTCTTT. This sequence encodes CASSLSVRGNTEAFF.

This clonotype has a handful of counts. The chain employs TRBV7-2 and TRBJ2-5; D possibly corresponds to TRBD2 (7 bases). The CDR3 runs to 15 residues. V was shortened by 5 bases and J by 5 bases, with 18 bases between the two germline ends. Germline CDR1 is SGHTA and CDR2 is FQGNSA. The CDR3 region has the DNA TGTGCCAGCAGCCTCAGAGGGGGGGCCTCTGAGACCCAGTACTTC. It translates to CASSLRGGASETQYF.

This clonotype was seen at least ten times. The chain recombines TRBV15 with TRBJ1-2, with a tentative D call TRBD1 (6 bases). Germline CDR1 LNHNV, CDR2 YYDKDF (reference sequence). The CDR3 covers 14 residues. Trimming took 1 base from V and 3 from J, leaving 9 bases between them. CDR3 sequence: CATSRGTGYYGYTF. CDR3 DNA: TGTGCCACCAGCAGAGGAACAGGGTACTATGGCTACACCTTC.

This clonotype was counted at least ten times. The chain combines TRBV7-2 with TRBJ2-3; the D is unclear. The germline V and J ends were trimmed by 1 base and 1 base, with 3 bases remaining between them. CDR3 length: 13 residues. Germline CDR1 SGHTA, CDR2 FQGNSA. The CDR3 DNA reads TGTGCCAGCAGCTTAGAACGCACAGATACGCAGTATTTT. This encodes CASSLERTDTQYF.

In this sample, this clonotype turned up a few times. The chain carries TRBV18 and TRBJ2-1; D is unclear. The germline gives CDR1 KGHSH, CDR2 LQKENI. The ends were cut back, 3 bases at V and 6 bases at J, with 15 bases in the middle. The length of the CDR3 is 15 residues. CDR3: CASSPNVVIGNEQFF. For the CDR3, the DNA is TGTGCCAGCTCACCGAACGTGGTTATCGGCAATGAGCAGTTCTTC. Based on the CDR3 plus reference TRBV18 and TRBJ2-1, the full variable domain is NAGVMQNPRHLVRRRGQEARLRCSPMKGHSHVYWYRQLPEEGLKFMVYLQKENIIDESGMPKERFSAEFPKEGPSILRIQQVVRGDSAAYFCASSPNVVIGNEQFFGPGTRLTVL.

This clonotype was counted many times. The chain combines TRBV29-1 with TRBJ1-5; D might be TRBD1 (5 bases). CDR3 length equals 14 residues. Germline CDR1 is SQVTM and CDR2 is ANQGSEA. Trimming cost V 4 bases and J 6 bases, with 16 bases left between them. CDR3 DNA sequence: TGCAGCGTTGCGGGCCAGGGTTCGAGTCAGCCCCAGCATTTT. Residues: CSVAGQGSSQPQHF. Based on the CDR3 plus reference TRBV29-1 and TRBJ1-5, the full variable domain is SAVISQKPSRDICQRGTSLTIQCQVDSQVTMMFWYRQQPGQSLTLIATANQGSEATYESGFVIDKFPISRPNLTFSTLTVSNMSPEDSSIYLCSVAGQGSSQPQHFGDGTRLSIL.

This clonotype came up many times. V usage is TRBV11-2 and J usage is TRBJ2-1; D tentatively reads TRBD1 or TRBD2 (5 bases each). Per the germline V gene, CDR1 is SGHAT and CDR2 is FQNNGV. This CDR3 contains 14 residues. Trimming took 5 bases from V and 6 from J, leaving 14 bases between them. The CDR3 region is CASSEGPRGNEQFF. In DNA form, the CDR3 reads TGTGCCAGCAGCGAGGGACCCAGAGGCAATGAGCAGTTCTTC.

This rearrangement joins TRBV5-6 to TRBJ2-1, with D uncertain. This CDR3 is 14 amino acids long. Germline assignment: CDR1 SGHDT and CDR2 YYEEEE. V was shortened by 4 bases and J by 6 bases, with 14 bases between the two germline ends. This CDR3 is CASSPPHALNEQFF. CDR3 DNA sequence: TGTGCCAGCAGCCCCCCCCACGCCCTCAATGAGCAGTTCTTC.

This clonotype occurred many times. The rearrangement uses TRBV10-3 and TRBJ1-5, with D unresolved. V dropped 10 bases and J dropped 0 bases, with 13 bases sitting between them. This CDR3 is built from 14 residues. Per germline, CDR1 ENHRY and CDR2 SYGVKD. CDR3 loop: CATHPVISNQPQHF. The CDR3 region has the DNA TGTGCCACCCACCCCGTAATTAGCAATCAGCCCCAGCATTTT.

This chain links TRBV27 with TRBJ2-3; 9 nucleotides match TRBD2. V gave up 5 bases and J gave up 5 bases; unmatched junction bases: 11. This CDR3 contains 16 residues. Germline V gene lookup returns CDR1 MNHEY and CDR2 SMNVEV (reference sequence). The CDR3 region has the DNA TGTGCCAGCAGTGTAGGGTCTAGCGGGGAGGTAGATACGCAGTATTTT. This gives the protein CASSVGSSGEVDTQYF.

This clonotype appeared many times. V usage is TRBV3-1 and J usage is TRBJ2-5; TRBD2 aligns across 8 bases. Trimming took 0 bases from V and 5 from J; bases not matched to a gene: 11. The CDR3 has 17 amino acids. The germline V gene encodes CDR1 LGHDT and CDR2 YNNKEL (reference sequence). The CDR3 sequence: CASSQDWKRGPRETQYF. For the CDR3, the DNA is TGTGCCAGCAGCCAAGATTGGAAGCGGGGGCCAAGGGAGACCCAGTACTTC.

This clonotype has a handful of counts. This chain links TRBV14 with TRBJ2-5, with TRBD2 matching 7 bases. The CDR3 runs 18 residues. Germline loops: CDR1 SGHDN, CDR2 FVKESK. Trimming cost V 1 base and J 5 bases; bases outside gene matches: 16. The CDR3 protein is CASSQGDYPIGGAETQYF. CDR3 DNA sequence: TGTGCCAGCAGCCAAGGGGACTATCCTATCGGCGGAGCGGAGACCCAGTACTTC.

The rearrangement uses TRBV3-1 and TRBJ2-7, with D perhaps TRBD1 (8 bases). Trimming took off 7 bases at V and 3 bases at J, with 13 bases between the two ends. The CDR3 consists of 13 residues. CDR1 LGHDT and CDR2 YNNKEL come from the germline V gene (reference sequence). CDR3 sequence reads: CASNRGEGYEQYF. CDR3 coding DNA: TGTGCCAGCAACAGGGGGGAGGGCTACGAGCAGTACTTC.

The chain has TRBV5-8 and TRBJ1-2; 8 bases match TRBD1. Losses at the gene ends were 4 bases for V and 6 bases for J; bases not matched to a gene: 5. Germline V CDR1 and CDR2: SGHTS, YDEGEE. This CDR3 has 13 residues. CDR3 sequence (DNA): TGTGCCAGCAGCACGACAGGGGCCAATGGCTACACCTTC. This gives the protein CASSTTGANGYTF.

This clonotype was detected many times. The genes are TRBV10-3 and TRBJ2-1, with TRBD2 identical over 10 bases. The CDR3 extends over 15 amino acids. Germline assignment: CDR1 ENHRY and CDR2 SYGVKD. V lost 7 bases, J lost 7 bases, and 10 bases stayed unmatched. CDR3 DNA sequence: TGTGCCATCACCGGAGCGGGGGGGCCTTATAATGAGCAGTTCTTC. Translating it yields CAITGAGGPYNEQFF.

V is TRBV7-6 and J is TRBJ2-7; D may match TRBD1 or TRBD2 (5 bases each). Trimming removed 0 bases from V and 4 bases from J, with 7 bases in between. In germline, CDR1 is SGHVS, CDR2 FNYEAQ. The CDR3 is 13 amino acids. As DNA, the CDR3 is TGTGCCAGCAGCTTAGCGGGACCGTACGAGCAGTACTTC. This codes for CASSLAGPYEQYF.

On this clonotype itself: Relative to the germline gene, one junction end is altered; a read error may explain this. The chain links TRBV7-9 to TRBJ1-1; D is uncertain. The germline CDR1 and CDR2 sequences are SEHNR and FQNEAQ (reference sequence). CDR3 length equals 11 residues. DNA for the CDR3: TGTGCCAGCAGCTTTAGTGGTGAAGCTTCCTTT. This codes for CASSFSGEASF.

This clonotype was detected ten times or more. The chain recombines TRBV7-2 with TRBJ2-3, with a tentative D call TRBD2 (5 bases). The germline V gene has CDR1 SGHTA and CDR2 FQGNSA. Trimming took off 7 bases at V and 3 bases at J, with 17 bases between the two ends. The CDR3 is 15 amino acids. CDR3 DNA sequence: TGTGCCAGCAACGAGGAGGCCCTAAGAACAGATACGCAGTATTTT. This gives the protein CASNEEALRTDTQYF.

This clonotype was recorded at least ten times. V gene TRBV7-6 combines with J gene TRBJ2-5; D is unclear. The CDR3 extends over 13 amino acids. The V and J ends lost 2 bases and 2 bases respectively, with 6 bases between them. CDR1 and CDR2 (germline): SGHVS, FNYEAQ. In nucleotides, the CDR3 is TGTGCCAGCAGCTTAAACAGACAAGAGACCCAGTACTTC. This gives the protein CASSLNRQETQYF.

At least ten counts were recorded for this clonotype. The J gene is TRBJ2-5, the V gene TRBV7-3, with D tentatively TRBD2 (6 bases). The V end lost 1 base, the J end lost 2 bases, and 14 bases lay between the germline ends. The CDR3 is 16 residues long. Germline CDR1 and CDR2: SGHTA and FQGTGA. CDR3 bases: TGTGCCAGCAGCTTAAACGGAGGCGCGGGGCAAGAGACCCAGTACTTC. Its protein is CASSLNGGAGQETQYF.

The rearrangement links TRBV5-1 to TRBJ2-7, with 9 bases lining up with TRBD2. The trim removed 1 base at V and 3 bases at J, leaving 5 bases unmatched. The CDR3 is made up of 15 amino acids. CDR1 is SGHRS and CDR2 is YFSETQ in the germline V gene. The CDR3 DNA follows: TGCGCCAGCAGCTTGTTAGCGGGGGCTAACTACGAGCAGTACTTC. It yields the protein CASSLLAGANYEQYF.

This clonotype has only a few counts. The V call is TRBV20-1, the J call TRBJ1-5; TRBD1 might be the D (5 bases). The CDR3 consists of 13 residues. Trimming took off 2 bases at V and 7 bases at J, with 12 bases between the two ends. Per germline, CDR1 DFQATT and CDR2 SNEGSKA (reference sequence). DNA for the CDR3: TGCAGTGCTAGAAAGAGGGGATCCCAGCCCCAGCATTTT. Its translation: CSARKRGSQPQHF.

This clonotype was seen a handful of times. V is TRBV9 and J is TRBJ1-1; TRBD1 might be the D (5 bases). V lost 0 bases, J lost 1 base, and 10 bases lay in between. From germline, CDR1 is SGDLS and CDR2 YYNGEE. The CDR3 has 15 amino acids. For the CDR3, the DNA is TGTGCCAGCAGCGTAGGGCGGGGCGAGAACACTGAAGCTTTCTTT. It translates to CASSVGRGENTEAFF.

The table lists this clonotype with many counts. Written as DNA, the CDR3 is TGTGCCAGCAGTTTTGATGGGACAGATGGGTCACCCCTCCACTTT. Its protein product is CASSFDGTDGSPLHF. The chain carries TRBV28 and TRBJ1-6; 7 bases align to TRBD1. The germline V gene encodes CDR1 MDHEN and CDR2 SYDVKM. V was pared by 3 bases and J by 10 bases, with 9 bases of the junction left unmatched. This CDR3 region has 15 residues.

This clonotype showed up many times. The chain carries TRBV7-2 and TRBJ1-3; the D gene is possibly TRBD1 (5 bases). Germline CDR1 is SGHTA and CDR2 is FQGNSA. Trimming shortened V by 1 base and J by 0 bases, and 19 bases separated the two germline ends. This CDR3 is built from 19 residues. CDR3 region: CASSLGVSRVSSSGNTIYF. In DNA, the CDR3 is TGTGCCAGCAGCTTAGGGGTCTCCAGGGTTTCGTCCTCTGGAAACACCATATATTTT.

At least ten counts were recorded for this clonotype. The V and J genes are TRBV18 and TRBJ2-1; the D is unclear. The germline gives CDR1 KGHSH, CDR2 LQKENI. The CDR3 has 16 amino acids. The germline V and J ends were trimmed by 2 bases and 0 bases, with 11 bases remaining between them. The CDR3 DNA reads TGTGCCAGCTCACCAAATAGAGCGAGCTCCTACAATGAGCAGTTCTTC. It codes for CASSPNRASSYNEQFF.